The entry below describes one T cell receptor (beta chain). No antigen is known for it. The germline gene is not matched at one end of the junction; a read error may be the cause. Original handling: The study's classifier, a distant-metastasis tool for papillary thyroid cancer, was built using CDR3 differences across clinicopathological groups. TCRdb reassembled clones from the PCR reads with MiXCR. The V and J calls were determined by TCRdb, not by the authors. The repertoire includes 17,000 or so clones, around 23% of them detected once, and 15% to 17% sits in the top ten. Patients had received no treatment of any kind before thyroid surgery. Germline V CDR1 and CDR2: SGHAT, FQDESV (reference sequence). There are 16 residues in the CDR3. This entry is derived from a study of metastatic and nonmetastatic thyroid tumors. The wider study: The comparison covered peripheral blood and tumor or nodule tissue in malignant and benign thyroid patients. Study-wide results and limits: In blood and tumor, TCR beta diversity was reportedly significantly higher in malignant thyroid tumors than in benign nodules.

This rearrangement joins TRBV11-1 to TRBJ2-7; 12 bases are shared with TRBD2. The sample consisted of adjacent normal tissue. The receptor's source is a female donor with papillary thyroid cancer or a benign thyroid nodule (not recorded which). Some clones in this sample may be carry-over from other donors' samples. CDR3 nucleotide sequence: TGTGCCAGCAGCCCTCTAGCGGGAGGGATCTCCTACGGGCAGTACTTC. It is translated as CASSPLAGGISYGQYF.